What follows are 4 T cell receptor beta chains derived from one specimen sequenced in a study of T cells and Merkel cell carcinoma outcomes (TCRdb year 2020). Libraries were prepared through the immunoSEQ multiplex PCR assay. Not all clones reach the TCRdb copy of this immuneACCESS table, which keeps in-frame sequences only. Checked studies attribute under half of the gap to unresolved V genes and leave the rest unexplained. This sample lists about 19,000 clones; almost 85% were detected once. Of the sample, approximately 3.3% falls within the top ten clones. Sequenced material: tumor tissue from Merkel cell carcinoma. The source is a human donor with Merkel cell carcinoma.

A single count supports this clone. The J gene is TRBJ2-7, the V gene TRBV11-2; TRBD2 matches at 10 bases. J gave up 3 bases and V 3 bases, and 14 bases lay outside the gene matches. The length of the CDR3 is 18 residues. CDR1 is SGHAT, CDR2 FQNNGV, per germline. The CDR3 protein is CASSFGLAGETRSYEQYF. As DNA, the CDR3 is TGTGCCAGCAGCTTCGGTCTAGCGGGAGAAACTCGCAGCTACGAGCAGTACTTC.

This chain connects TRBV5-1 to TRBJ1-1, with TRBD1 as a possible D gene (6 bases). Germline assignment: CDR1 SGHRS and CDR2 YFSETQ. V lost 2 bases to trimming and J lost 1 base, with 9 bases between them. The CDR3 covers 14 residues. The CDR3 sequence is CASSLRTANTEAFF. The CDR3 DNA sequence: TGCGCCAGCAGCTTAAGGACAGCGAACACTGAAGCTTTCTTT.

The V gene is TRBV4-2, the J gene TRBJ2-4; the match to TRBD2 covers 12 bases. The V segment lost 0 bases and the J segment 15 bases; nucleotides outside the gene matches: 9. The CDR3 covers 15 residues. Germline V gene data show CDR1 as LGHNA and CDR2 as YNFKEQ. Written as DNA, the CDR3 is TGTGCCAGCAGCCAAGATGCCGAGACTAGCGGGAGTTGGTACTTC. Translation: CASSQDAETSGSWYF.

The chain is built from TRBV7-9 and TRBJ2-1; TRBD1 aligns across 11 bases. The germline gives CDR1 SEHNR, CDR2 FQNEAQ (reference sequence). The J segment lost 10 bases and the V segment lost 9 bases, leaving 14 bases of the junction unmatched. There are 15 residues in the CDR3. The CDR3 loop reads CASSREGQGGLEQFF. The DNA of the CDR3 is TGTGCCAGTAGCCGGGAGGGACAGGGGGGGCTGGAGCAGTTCTTC.